A single sample is the source of the 14 T cell receptor beta chains below, sequenced in a study of CXCR3-negative and CXCR3-positive naive CD8 T cells. In preparing the TRB cDNA libraries, 5' RACE with UMI labels was used. TCRdb re-called the 5' RACE reads and shows each CDR3 protein once, DNA omitted. The specimen's table records about 41,000 distinct CDR3 sequences. Sequenced material: naive CXCR3- CD8+ T cells from blood. The subset is: CD45RO-CCR7+CD27+CD95- naive CD8+ T cells lacking CXCR3 (TNR3-). Every receptor here comes from a human donor in good health. Some clones in this sample may be carry-over from other donors' samples.

J is TRBJ2-2 and V is TRBV28; TCRdb's D call, TRBD1, is unchecked because there is no DNA. Germline-derived CDR1 and CDR2 are MDHEN and SYDVKM. The CDR3 has 16 amino acids. CDR3 amino acids: CASNPVAGVYTGELFF.

This chain links TRBV7-2 with TRBJ2-3; the D call from TCRdb, TRBD1, cannot be confirmed without DNA. CDR1 is SGHTA and CDR2 is FQGNSA in the germline V gene. The CDR3 consists of 15 residues. The CDR3 sequence is CASSSSPGYTDTQYF.

V and J are TRBV29-1 and TRBJ1-1. Germline CDR1 is SQVTM and CDR2 is ANQGSEA. The CDR3 has 13 residues. Here the CDR3 reads CSVDPNLNTEAFF.

This chain links TRBV29-1 with TRBJ2-3; TCRdb calls TRBD2, which cannot be checked without DNA. Germline CDR1 reads SQVTM; CDR2 reads ANQGSEA. This CDR3 has 13 residues. The CDR3 loop is CSVEGQSPPAQYF.

This clonotype is deemed medium-sized by its frequency. This sequence joins TRBV28 and TRBJ2-2. The CDR3 has 14 residues. Germline assignment: CDR1 MDHEN and CDR2 SYDVKM. CDR3 region: CASATRTNTGELFF. The whole variable domain, remainder taken from reference TRBV28 and TRBJ2-2, is DVKVTQSSRYLVKRTGEKVFLECVQDMDHENMFWYRQDPGLGLRLIYFSYDVKMKEKGDIPEGYSVSREKKERFSLILESASTNQTSMYLCASATRTNTGELFFGEGSRLTVL.

The chain recombines TRBV29-1 with TRBJ2-3; with no DNA, the TCRdb D assignment of TRBD2 cannot be verified. The germline gives CDR1 SQVTM, CDR2 ANQGSEA. The CDR3 has 12 residues. CDR3 in amino acids: CSGRGDPNTQYF.

The rearrangement uses TRBV29-1 and TRBJ2-7. From germline, CDR1 is SQVTM and CDR2 ANQGSEA. The CDR3 consists of 12 residues. The CDR3 sequence is CTVVTGSYEQYF.

The V call is TRBV19, the J call TRBJ2-1; the D gene TCRdb calls, TRBD1, cannot be checked with no DNA. CDR1 is LNHDA and CDR2 is SQIVND in the germline V gene (reference sequence). This CDR3 is built from 15 residues. The CDR3 here is CASTSSGDNYNEQFF.

This sequence joins TRBV7-9 and TRBJ2-3. Germline V gives CDR1 SEHNR, CDR2 FQNEAQ (reference sequence). This CDR3 contains 13 residues. CDR3 in amino acids: CASSRSSTDTQYF.

This CDR3 reads CASSLWVSSTDTQYF. This sequence joins TRBV12-3 or TRBV12-4 and TRBJ2-3. CDR3 length: 15 amino acids.

The rearrangement links TRBV7-2 to TRBJ1-5; no DNA is available, so the TRBD1 call from TCRdb remains unchecked. Germline V gene sequence: CDR1 SGHTA, CDR2 FQGNSA. The CDR3 runs 17 residues. This chain's CDR3 is CASSPRQGGYMDQPQHF.

This chain connects TRBV7-9 to TRBJ1-2. This CDR3 region has 18 residues. Germline V CDR1 and CDR2: SEHNR, FQNEAQ (reference sequence). The CDR3 is CASSFVQRGNPINYGYTF. Filled out from reference TRBV7-9 and TRBJ1-2, the complete variable domain reads DTGVSQNPRHKITKRGQNVTFRCDPISEHNRLYWYRQTLGQGPEFLTYFQNEAQLEKSRLLSDRFSAERPKGSFSTLEIQRTEQGDSAMYLCASSFVQRGNPINYGYTFGSGTRLTVV.

J is TRBJ1-1 and V is TRBV29-1; checking the TCRdb D call of TRBD1 is not possible without DNA. Germline lookup yields CDR1 SQVTM and CDR2 ANQGSEA. The CDR3 has 12 amino acids. The CDR3 loop reads CSVETGGTEAFF.

This chain joins TRBV19 and TRBJ1-5; as DNA is missing, the TRBD1 call by TCRdb cannot be tested. CDR1 and CDR2 (germline): LNHDA, SQIVND (reference sequence). The CDR3 consists of 15 residues. The CDR3 loop reads CASTGTGQGNQPQHF.